Each of the 7 T cell receptor beta chains below was sequenced from the same sample in a study of T cell responses to AZD1222 COVID-19 vaccine. TCRdb keeps only in-frame clones here, not all; method: immunoSEQ multiplex PCR. In the table there are 90,000 to 150,000 clones, approximately 88% of which are singletons. The sample consisted of peripheral blood, taken on day 0 of AZD1222 vaccination. The receptors derive from an adult in good health.

Notes on this clone: Other DNA variants within this sample encode the same CDR3. The chain recombines TRBV19 with TRBJ2-7; maybe TRBD1 (6 bases). V gave up 6 bases and J gave up 1 base, with 10 bases separating them. This CDR3 contains 13 residues. CDR1 is LNHDA, CDR2 SQIVND, per germline (reference sequence). CDR3 bases: TGTGCCAGTAGGGGGACATTATCCTACGAGCAGTACTTC. As protein: CASRGTLSYEQYF.

The V and J genes are TRBV7-9 and TRBJ1-2; the D gene is possibly TRBD1 (5 bases). The CDR3 sequence is 11 residues long. Germline V gene lookup returns CDR1 SEHNR and CDR2 FQNEAQ (reference sequence). The V end was cut by 8 bases, the J end by 7 bases, with 11 bases between. CDR3 coding DNA: TGTGCCAGCGGTTCCGGGGGTGGCTACACCTTC. The encoded protein is CASGSGGGYTF. Looking up the rest from reference TRBV7-9 and TRBJ1-2 gives the full variable domain: DTGVSQNPRHKITKRGQNVTFRCDPISEHNRLYWYRQTLGQGPEFLTYFQNEAQLEKSRLLSDRFSAERPKGSFSTLEIQRTEQGDSAMYLCASGSGGGYTFGSGTRLTVV.

The chain is built from TRBV5-1 and TRBJ1-4, with D perhaps matching TRBD1 (5 bases). Germline-derived CDR1 and CDR2 are SGHRS and YFSETQ. This CDR3 comprises 16 residues. Trimming cost V 0 bases and J 4 bases, with 13 bases left between them. CDR3 bases: TGCGCCAGCAGCTTGGCCCTGGGGGACCTTAATGAAAAACTGTTTTTT. This gives the protein CASSLALGDLNEKLFF.

This sequence joins TRBV10-3 and TRBJ1-3, with D hard to call. The ends were cut back, 2 bases at V and 0 bases at J, with 8 bases in the middle. Germline CDR1 reads ENHRY; CDR2 reads SYGVKD. CDR3 length: 15 residues. This chain's CDR3 is CAISEGRFSGNTIYF. The CDR3 DNA follows: TGTGCCATCAGTGAGGGACGGTTCTCTGGAAACACCATATATTTT.

The rearrangement joins TRBV27 to TRBJ1-2, with 7 nucleotides matching TRBD1. The V and J ends lost 2 bases and 4 bases, in that order; junction bases with no gene match: 4. The CDR3 is made up of 14 amino acids. Germline V gives CDR1 MNHEY, CDR2 SMNVEV (reference sequence). The CDR3 nucleotides read TGTGCCAGCAGTTTAGGAGGGGGCGCCTATGGCTACACCTTC. This codes for CASSLGGGAYGYTF.

V and J are TRBV11-3 and TRBJ2-1; tentative D call: TRBD2 (6 bases). V was trimmed by 0 bases and J by 5 bases, leaving 11 bases between them. Germline V gene data show CDR1 as SGHNT and CDR2 as YENEEA. There are 15 residues in the CDR3. The CDR3 loop is CASSLDRDFHNEQFF. DNA of the CDR3: TGTGCCAGCAGCTTAGACCGGGACTTTCACAATGAGCAGTTCTTC.

This chain connects TRBV6-2 or TRBV6-3 to TRBJ2-7, with D possibly being TRBD1 or TRBD2 (6 bases each). CDR1 is MNHEY, CDR2 SVGEGT, per germline. The CDR3 is 15 residues long. The V end was cut by 2 bases, the J end by 0 bases, with 11 bases between. The CDR3 region has the DNA TGTGCCAGCAGTTACGGAGGGGGAAACTCCTACGAGCAGTACTTC. Translation: CASSYGGGNSYEQYF.